This T cell receptor beta chain was sequenced in a study of chemoradiotherapy in HPV16-positive cancers (dated by TCRdb to about 2022). Notes on the research overall: Functional T-cell assays on cells from a couple of HPV16-positive patients defined candidate HPV-specific T-cell clones and common TCR motifs. Whether T-cell immunity against the HPV oncoproteins E6 and E7 changes during chemoradiotherapy and whether survival is affected by this immunity were examined in the study. Next, the candidate HPV-specific TCRs and motifs were followed in TCR repertoires from over 85 patients with HPV-related cancers. Study-level results and caveats: The survival association was reported for HPV16-positive patients, and the functional definition of HPV-specific T cells was derived from only a couple of HPV16-positive patients. Expansion of candidate HPV-specific clones and E7-related TCR motifs was observed in the tumor microenvironment during treatment, whereas no such expansion was observed for non-HPV-specific T cells. Improved recurrence-free survival in HPV16-positive patients was associated with expansion of HPV-responsive T cells during chemoradiotherapy.

A word on this clone: Its antigen has not been determined. No base-level quality is on record; no much larger clone is a single base apart.

The receptor library was made with the immunoSEQ multiplex PCR assay. Imported from immuneACCESS, the table was reduced by TCRdb to in-frame sequences with V and J called. These copies leave out some clones; in studies compared against another copy, an unresolved V gene accounts for under half, and the cause of the remainder is not known. Recorded for this sample are some 31,000 clones; about 89% of them occurred a single time. The ten most abundant clones make up 22% of the sample. The germline V gene encodes CDR1 SGHTA and CDR2 FQGNSA. From its cysteine to its phenylalanine, the CDR3 spans 15 amino acids. The CDR3 DNA has 45 bases and is translated from base 1. A distance of 20 bases separates the germline ends of V and J, which lose 5 bases and 7 bases respectively. Repertoires were sampled multiple times during chemoradiotherapy, which allowed clonal expansion in the tumor microenvironment to be followed.

This sequence uses TRBV7-2 and TRBJ1-1; the D segment could be TRBD1, given 6 matching bases. Sequenced material: blood, taken from a patient who underwent chemoradiotherapy. The TCR originated in a human donor with HPV-associated anogenital cancer. The nucleotide sequence reads as follows: TGTGCCAGCAGCGTTACCCCCCTGGACAGATTTGAAGCTTTCTTT. This yields the protein CASSVTPLDRFEAFF.